This TCR beta chain was recovered during a study of spatial heterogeneity in lung cancer. Across the whole study: Beta-chain sequences were consistently detected more often than alpha-chain sequences.

Using its own MiXCR run on the 5' RACE reads, TCRdb lists one record per CDR3 protein. The sample consists of 55,000 to 70,000 distinct CDR3 sequences, 6.3% of them appearing once. This clonotype was seen repeatedly, ten times or more. The CDR3 extends over 14 amino acids. The V gene lost 3 bases and the J gene lost 4 bases, with 12 bases spanning the gap. Time point defined: sample taken at primary tumor resection. This TCR was sampled from a female donor with early-stage non-small cell lung cancer. This sample comprised PBMCs, obtained at surgery. The chain uses TRBV12-3 or TRBV12-4 and TRBJ1-2; tentatively, D is TRBD1 (6 bases). The chain's CDR3 is CASSLAGEIYGYTF. CDR3 nucleotides: TGTGCCAGCAGTTTGGCAGGGGAAATCTATGGCTACACCTTC.